A selection of T cell receptor beta chains follows, all from one sample in a study of identical twins. TCRdb re-analysed the 5' RACE reads in MiXCR, keeping a single row per CDR3 protein. The data show fewer than 250,000 distinct CDR3 sequences, 7.5% seen once. These data also formed part of another study, on yellow fever vaccine responses in identical twins.

Input material: CD8+ T cells sorted from blood. These receptors were taken from a woman aged 18-35 years in good health. Each CDR3 is given with its conserved first and last residue. Each record gives: V gene, D gene, J gene, clone size, CDR3 protein, CDR3 DNA. D genes are given only for firm matches. The listing skips clone size in some rows; elsewhere it reads once, few, many or a size class.

>TRBV12-3/TRBV12-4|-|TRBJ2-7|many
CASSLRREKYEQYF
TGTGCCAGCAGTTTACGGAGAGAGAAATACGAGCAGTACTTC
>TRBV4-2|TRBD2|TRBJ2-3|few
CASSQDGTSGRAFIDTQYF
TGTGCCAGCAGCCAAGATGGGACTAGCGGGAGGGCCTTTATAGATACGCAGTATTTT
>TRBV2|-|TRBJ2-5|few
CASSEQFQETQYF
TGTGCCAGCAGTGAGCAGTTCCAAGAGACCCAGTACTTC
>TRBV6-5|TRBD1|TRBJ2-1|few
CASSYGDSSYNEQFF
TGTGCCAGCAGTTACGGGGACAGCTCCTACAATGAGCAGTTCTTC
>TRBV28|-|TRBJ2-1|many
CASSLGKLGSRGYNEQFF
TGTGCCAGCAGTTTAGGGAAACTGGGTAGTCGAGGATACAATGAGCAGTTCTTC
>TRBV29-1|TRBD2|TRBJ2-3|few
CSVRSSGRYPSTDTQYF
TGCAGCGTTAGATCTAGCGGGAGATACCCTAGCACAGATACGCAGTATTTT
>TRBV5-1|TRBD2|TRBJ2-3|few
CASSPTGTSPDTQYF
TGCGCCAGCAGCCCAACCGGGACTAGTCCAGATACGCAGTATTTT
>TRBV6-2/TRBV6-3|TRBD1|TRBJ2-3|-
CASSYSGIDRDRESTDTQYF
TGTGCCAGCAGTTACTCGGGAATCGACCGGGACAGGGAAAGCACAGATACGCAGTATTTT
>TRBV20-1|-|TRBJ2-3|few
CSARALRGAEDTQYF
TGCAGTGCTAGAGCCCTCCGGGGGGCGGAAGATACGCAGTATTTT
>TRBV7-9|-|TRBJ2-1|-
CASSLGARVLYNEQFF
TGTGCCAGCAGCTTAGGTGCCAGGGTCCTATACAATGAGCAGTTCTTC
>TRBV15|-|TRBJ2-5|many
CATSRGGGETQYF
TGTGCCACCAGCAGAGGAGGGGGGGAGACCCAGTACTTC
>TRBV5-1|TRBD2|TRBJ2-7|few
CASSTLAGDSYEQYF
TGCGCCAGCAGCACGCTAGCGGGAGATAGCTACGAGCAGTACTTC
>TRBV15|TRBD2|TRBJ2-3|many
CATSGRSGINTDTQYF
TGTGCCACCAGCGGAAGGAGCGGGATTAACACAGATACGCAGTATTTT
>TRBV4-2|-|TRBJ1-6|many
CASSQIIGRDNSPLHF
TGTGCCAGCAGCCAGATAATCGGACGGGATAATTCACCCCTCCACTTT
>TRBV10-3|-|TRBJ1-4|-
CAISERPVEKLFF
TGTGCCATCAGTGAGAGGCCTGTTGAAAAACTGTTTTTT
>TRBV14|-|TRBJ1-1|-
CASSQGTTEAFF
TGTGCCAGCAGCCAAGGGACAACTGAAGCTTTCTTT
>TRBV6-4|-|TRBJ2-1|-
CASSVGWYNEQFF
TGTGCCAGCAGTGTCGGCTGGTACAATGAGCAGTTCTTC
>TRBV28|-|TRBJ2-7|many
CASSLFYEQYF
TGTGCCAGCAGTTTATTTTACGAGCAGTACTTC
>TRBV6-5|-|TRBJ2-2|few
CASSYSIGYNGGELFF
TGTGCCAGCAGTTACTCGATCGGGTATAATGGCGGGGAGCTGTTTTTT
>TRBV4-1|-|TRBJ2-3|many
CASSPGHSSTDTQYF
TGCGCCAGCAGCCCAGGACACTCTAGCACAGATACGCAGTATTTT
>TRBV29-1|TRBD1|TRBJ2-3|-
CSVEGQGRQYF
TGCAGCGTTGAAGGACAGGGCCGGCAGTATTTT
>TRBV6-4|-|TRBJ2-2|few
CASSDTFTGELFF
TGTGCCAGCAGTGACACTTTCACCGGGGAGCTGTTTTTT
>TRBV6-6|TRBD2|TRBJ2-1|many
CASSYVAGEQFF
TGTGCCAGCAGTTACGTAGCGGGGGAGCAGTTCTTC
>TRBV6-1|TRBD1|TRBJ2-5|few
CASSPLRTGSGQETQYF
TGTGCCAGCAGTCCCCTCAGGACAGGGTCGGGGCAAGAGACCCAGTACTTC
>TRBV2|-|TRBJ2-1|many
CASNPSGNDEQFF
TGTGCCAGCAATCCCTCAGGCAACGATGAGCAGTTCTTC
>TRBV12-3/TRBV12-4|-|TRBJ2-7|-
CASSSGQNEQYF
TGTGCCAGCAGTTCCGGACAAAACGAGCAGTACTTC
>TRBV6-4|-|TRBJ2-1|few
CASSDSDNNEQFF
TGTGCCAGCAGTGACTCGGACAACAATGAGCAGTTCTTC
>TRBV4-1|-|TRBJ2-5|-
CASSQDSSVYGSRGQETQYF
TGCGCCAGCAGCCAAGATTCGTCGGTCTACGGGAGTCGGGGACAAGAGACCCAGTACTTC
>TRBV12-3/TRBV12-4|-|TRBJ1-6|many
CASGSPLHF
TGTGCCAGCGGCTCACCCCTCCACTTT
>TRBV27|-|TRBJ2-1|many
CASGRGNEQFF
TGTGCCAGCGGAAGGGGAAATGAGCAGTTCTTC
>TRBV4-1|-|TRBJ1-1|-
CASSQDGSANTEAFF
TGCGCCAGCAGCCAAGATGGGTCCGCGAACACTGAAGCTTTCTTT
>TRBV5-1|TRBD2|TRBJ2-1|-
CASSLDGRALSEQFF
TGCGCCAGCAGCTTGGACGGGAGGGCCTTAAGTGAGCAGTTCTTC
>TRBV28|TRBD1|TRBJ1-2|few
CASSPDRAIHANYGYTF
TGTGCCAGCAGTCCAGACAGGGCCATTCACGCTAACTATGGCTACACCTTC
>TRBV27|-|TRBJ2-7|-
CASSLATRPYEQYF
TGTGCCAGCAGTTTGGCGACTAGACCCTACGAGCAGTACTTC
>TRBV20-1|-|TRBJ2-1|few
CSAPQQGRRDNEQFF
TGCAGTGCTCCCCAACAGGGCCGTCGAGACAATGAGCAGTTCTTC
>TRBV11-1|-|TRBJ2-2|-
CASSPGLHTGELFF
TGTGCCAGCTCACCGGGACTTCACACCGGGGAGCTGTTTTTT
>TRBV29-1|-|TRBJ1-1|few
CSVPVATEAFF
TGCAGCGTCCCCGTTGCGACTGAAGCTTTCTTT
>TRBV6-2/TRBV6-3|-|TRBJ2-1|-
CASSYSRVLSYNEQFF
TGTGCCAGCAGTTACTCTCGGGTCCTCTCCTACAATGAGCAGTTCTTC
>TRBV27|-|TRBJ2-7|-
CASSGPASDEQYF
TGTGCCAGCAGCGGCCCCGCCAGCGACGAGCAGTACTTC
>TRBV28|TRBD2|TRBJ2-3|-
CASSLLAGVADTQYF
TGTGCCAGCAGTTTACTAGCGGGAGTAGCAGATACGCAGTATTTT